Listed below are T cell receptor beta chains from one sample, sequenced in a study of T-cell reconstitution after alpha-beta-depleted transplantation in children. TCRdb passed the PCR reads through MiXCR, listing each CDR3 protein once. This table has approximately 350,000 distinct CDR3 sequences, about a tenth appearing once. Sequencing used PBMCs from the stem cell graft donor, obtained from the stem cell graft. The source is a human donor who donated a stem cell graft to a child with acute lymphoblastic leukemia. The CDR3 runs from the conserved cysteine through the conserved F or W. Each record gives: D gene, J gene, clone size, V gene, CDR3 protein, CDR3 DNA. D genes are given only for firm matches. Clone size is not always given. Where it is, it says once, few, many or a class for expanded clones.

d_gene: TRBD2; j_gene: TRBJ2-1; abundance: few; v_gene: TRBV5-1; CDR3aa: CASRTGLAGGRQFF; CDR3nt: TGCGCCAGCAGGACAGGACTAGCGGGGGGGAGGCAGTTCTTC
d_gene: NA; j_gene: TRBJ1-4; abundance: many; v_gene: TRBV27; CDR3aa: CASSYSGDEKLFF; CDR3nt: TGTGCCAGCAGTTACTCAGGGGACGAAAAACTGTTTTTT
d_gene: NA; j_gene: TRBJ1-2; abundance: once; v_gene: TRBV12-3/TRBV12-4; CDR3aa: CTSSFVLWDARERYGYTF; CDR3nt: TGTACCAGCAGTTTCGTTTTGTGGGACGCCCGGGAGAGGTATGGCTACACCTTC
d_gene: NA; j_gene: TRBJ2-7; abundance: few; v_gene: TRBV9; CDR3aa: CASNKGGTYEQYF; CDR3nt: TGTGCCAGCAATAAGGGGGGCACCTACGAGCAGTACTTC
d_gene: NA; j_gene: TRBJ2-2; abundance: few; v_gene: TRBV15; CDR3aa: CATGTFALNTGELFF; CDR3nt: TGTGCCACCGGCACCTTCGCCTTAAACACCGGGGAGCTGTTTTTT
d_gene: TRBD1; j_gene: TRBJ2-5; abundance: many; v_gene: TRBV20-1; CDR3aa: CSARDPGRGYQETQYF; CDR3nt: TGCAGTGCTAGAGATCCCGGCAGGGGGTACCAAGAGACCCAGTACTTC
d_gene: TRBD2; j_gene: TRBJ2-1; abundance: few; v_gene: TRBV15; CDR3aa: CATSRGTSGSDEQFF; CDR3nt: TGTGCCACCAGCAGAGGGACTAGCGGGAGCGATGAGCAGTTCTTC
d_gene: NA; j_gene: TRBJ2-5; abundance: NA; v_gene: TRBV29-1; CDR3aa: CSVDGHGHLETQYF; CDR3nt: TGCAGCGTTGATGGGCACGGTCATCTGGAGACCCAGTACTTC
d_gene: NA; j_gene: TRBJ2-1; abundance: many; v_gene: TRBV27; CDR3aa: CASSLGLGLNEQFF; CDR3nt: TGTGCCAGCAGTTTAGGGCTAGGCCTCAATGAGCAGTTCTTC
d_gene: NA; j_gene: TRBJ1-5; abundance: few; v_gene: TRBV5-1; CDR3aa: CASRLDDSNQPQHF; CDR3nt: TGCGCCAGTCGTTTGGATGATAGCAATCAGCCCCAGCATTTT
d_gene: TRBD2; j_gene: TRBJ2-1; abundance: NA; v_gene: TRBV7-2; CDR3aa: CASSLRGGSWDDQFF; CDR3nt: TGTGCCAGCAGCCTACGGGGGGGCAGTTGGGATGACCAGTTCTTC
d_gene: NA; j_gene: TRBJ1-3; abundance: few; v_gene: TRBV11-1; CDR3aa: CASSPPGAWVQHSGNTIYF; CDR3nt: TGTGCCAGCAGCCCTCCAGGGGCATGGGTCCAACACTCTGGAAACACCATATATTTT
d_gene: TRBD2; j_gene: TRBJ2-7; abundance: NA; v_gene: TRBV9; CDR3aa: CASSVELAGGEQYF; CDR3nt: TGTGCCAGCAGCGTCGAGCTAGCGGGAGGCGAGCAGTACTTC
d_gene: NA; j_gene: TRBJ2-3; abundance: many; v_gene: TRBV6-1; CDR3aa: CASSRFGTDTQYF; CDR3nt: TGTGCCAGCAGTCGCTTCGGCACAGATACGCAGTATTTT
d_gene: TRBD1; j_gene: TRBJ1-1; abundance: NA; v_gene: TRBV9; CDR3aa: CASSVATGKDNTEAFF; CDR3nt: TGTGCCAGCAGCGTAGCGACAGGGAAGGATAACACTGAAGCTTTCTTT
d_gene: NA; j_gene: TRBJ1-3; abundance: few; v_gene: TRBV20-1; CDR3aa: CSARAGAGNTIYF; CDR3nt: TGCAGTGCTAGAGCTGGGGCTGGAAACACCATATATTTT
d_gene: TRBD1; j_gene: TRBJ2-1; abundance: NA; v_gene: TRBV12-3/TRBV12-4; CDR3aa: CASSRDRAANEQFF; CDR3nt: TGTGCCAGCAGTCGGGACAGGGCAGCCAATGAGCAGTTCTTC
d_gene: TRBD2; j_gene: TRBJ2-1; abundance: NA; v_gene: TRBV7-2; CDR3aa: CASSLWTSGVNEQSF; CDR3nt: TGTGCCAGCAGCCTATGGACTAGCGGGGTTAATGAGCAGTCCTTC
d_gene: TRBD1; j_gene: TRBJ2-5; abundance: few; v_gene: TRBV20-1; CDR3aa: CSAIRTRDRGLQETQYF; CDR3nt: TGCAGTGCCATACGGACGAGGGACAGGGGGCTGCAAGAGACCCAGTACTTC
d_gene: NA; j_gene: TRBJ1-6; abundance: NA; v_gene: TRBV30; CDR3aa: CAWRGPVNSPLHF; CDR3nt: TGTGCCTGGAGGGGTCCCGTTAATTCACCCCTCCACTTT
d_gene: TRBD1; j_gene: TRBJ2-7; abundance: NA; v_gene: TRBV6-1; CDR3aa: CASRRRDRGPYEQYF; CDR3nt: TGTGCCAGCAGACGCCGAGACAGGGGGCCGTACGAGCAGTACTTC
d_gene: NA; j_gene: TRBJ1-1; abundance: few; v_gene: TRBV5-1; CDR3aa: CASSLHPGTEAFF; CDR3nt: TGCGCCAGCAGCTTACACCCGGGCACTGAAGCTTTCTTT
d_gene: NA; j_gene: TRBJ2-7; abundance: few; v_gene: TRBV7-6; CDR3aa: CASSLQGPLPYEQYF; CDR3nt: TGTGCCAGCAGCTTACAGGGACCGCTTCCCTACGAGCAGTACTTC
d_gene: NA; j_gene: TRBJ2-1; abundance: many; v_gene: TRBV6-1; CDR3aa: CASSPVRAGGEQFF; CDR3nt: TGTGCCAGCAGCCCCGTCCGGGCGGGTGGTGAGCAGTTCTTC
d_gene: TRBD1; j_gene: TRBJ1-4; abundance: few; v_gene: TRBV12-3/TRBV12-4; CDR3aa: CASSLGTASTNEKLFF; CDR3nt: TGTGCCAGCAGTCTCGGGACAGCCTCAACTAATGAAAAACTGTTTTTT